The source of this T cell receptor beta chain is a study of blood T cells in healthy people across ages. Study summary: Capture by template switching was about one barcoded beta molecule per two T cells. Study results and caveats: A roughly linear fall in TCR beta diversity per million T cells was seen with increasing age.

The second PCR ran roughly 6 to 12 cycles with a sample-barcoded 5' primer and J-beta primers. The template-switch adaptor, which had 12 random nucleotides, put a tag on each cDNA molecule. Each CDR3 protein gets one entry after TCRdb re-called the 5' RACE reads with MiXCR. This table has approximately 1,100,000 distinct CDR3 sequences, under 55% appearing once. Concerning this clonotype: Its antigen is undetermined.

Germline V gene sequence: CDR1 SGHTA, CDR2 FQGTGA. V lost 5 bases and J lost 4, with 10 bases in between. This CDR3 has 13 amino acids. Drawing of peripheral blood yielded about 9.7 milliliters from each donor. This TCR derives from a woman aged 60-75 years in good health. Sequenced material: blood. This rearrangement joins TRBV7-3 to TRBJ2-3, with TRBD2 as a possible D gene (6 bases). This chain's CDR3 is CASSRREADTQYF. In nucleotides, the CDR3 is TGTGCCAGCAGCCGAAGGGAGGCAGATACGCAGTATTTT.